These 26 T cell receptor beta chains came from one sample sequenced in a study of cytomegalovirus exposure and HLA in healthy donors. 13 Jbeta primers and 60 Vbeta primers were used for the PCR. Measured with immunoSEQ multiplex PCR; TCRdb has only the in-frame clones, and not every one. The sample carries 98,000 or so clones, around three quarters recorded once. The sample consisted of PBMCs. These receptors all come from a man between 60 and 75 years old in good health and CMV-seropositive.

The CDR3 region has the DNA TGCGCCAGCAGCTTGGAGGGGTCACCCCTCCACTTT. Its protein is CASSLEGSPLHF. V usage is TRBV5-1 and J usage is TRBJ1-6, with D maybe TRBD1 (5 bases). Germline V CDR1 and CDR2: SGHRS, YFSETQ. The CDR3 spans 12 residues. Trimming shortened V by 0 bases and J by 10 bases, and 5 bases separated the two germline ends. The whole variable domain, remainder taken from reference TRBV5-1 and TRBJ1-6, is KAGVTQTPRYLIKTRGQQVTLSCSPISGHRSVSWYQQTPGQGLQFLFEYFSETQRNKGNFPGRFSGRQFSNSRSEMNVSTLELGDSALYLCASSLEGSPLHFGNGTRLTVT.

Note on this clone: Mismatch with germline at one junction end may stem from a read error. Other DNA sequences in the sample encode the same CDR3. V is TRBV4-1 and J is TRBJ2-7, with D hard to call. The germline V gene encodes CDR1 MGHRA and CDR2 YSYEKL. The CDR3 length is 15 residues. As DNA, the CDR3 is TGTGCCAGCAGCCAAGAAATGGAGTCCTTCTACGAGCAGTACTTC. It codes for CASSQEMESFYEQYF.

V and J are TRBV18 and TRBJ2-7, with 7 bases identical to TRBD2. The CDR3 is made up of 14 amino acids. CDR1 is KGHSH and CDR2 is LQKENI in the germline V gene. Trimming took 3 bases from V and 3 from J; bases not matched to a gene: 5. The CDR3 region has the DNA TGTGCCAGCTCACCGGACGGGGGGTACTACGAGCAGTACTTC. Its translation: CASSPDGGYYEQYF.

The chain combines TRBV6-5 with TRBJ2-3; TRBD1 might be the D (5 bases). This CDR3 is built from 13 residues. V shed 7 bases and J shed 6 bases, with 14 bases lying between them. Germline CDR1 is MNHEY and CDR2 is SVGAGI. DNA of the CDR3: TGTGCCAGCACCGACAGCTATGTGGATACGCAGTATTTT. Protein: CASTDSYVDTQYF.

V is TRBV29-1 and J is TRBJ2-3; tentative D call: TRBD2 (5 bases). This CDR3 comprises 12 residues. CDR1 is SQVTM and CDR2 is ANQGSEA in the germline V gene. V was trimmed by 5 bases and J by 8 bases, leaving 14 bases between them. The CDR3, as DNA: TGCAGCGTTCTTACTAGTGGTGCTACGCAGTATTTT. It encodes CSVLTSGATQYF.

This chain links TRBV27 with TRBJ1-2; 9 bases map to TRBD1. Germline assignment: CDR1 MNHEY and CDR2 SMNVEV (reference sequence). The CDR3 has 15 residues. Losses at the gene ends were 4 bases for V and 4 bases for J; bases not matched to a gene: 7. The CDR3 loop reads CASSSNRGLVYGYTF. In DNA form, the CDR3 reads TGTGCCAGCAGTTCCAACAGGGGGCTTGTCTATGGCTACACCTTC.

V is TRBV5-1 and J is TRBJ1-2, with 9 bases identical to TRBD1. J was trimmed by 7 bases and V by 2 bases; bases with no gene match: 9. The germline gives CDR1 SGHRS, CDR2 YFSETQ. This CDR3 is built from 15 residues. The CDR3 protein is CASSLRPGTGSGYTF. The CDR3 bases are TGCGCCAGCAGCTTACGGCCCGGGACAGGGAGTGGCTACACCTTC.

The CDR3 sequence: CASSYSGVEQYF. CDR3 DNA sequence: TGTGCCAGCAGCTATTCAGGGGTCGAGCAGTACTTC. The chain employs TRBV11-2 and TRBJ2-7, with TRBD1 as a possible D gene (6 bases). CDR1 and CDR2 (germline): SGHAT, FQNNGV. The CDR3 is 12 residues long. The V gene lost 4 bases and the J gene lost 6 bases, with 10 bases spanning the gap.

The chain is built from TRBV28 and TRBJ1-2, with D perhaps matching TRBD1 (6 bases). The CDR3 runs to 17 residues. The germline V gene encodes CDR1 MDHEN and CDR2 SYDVKM. V was clipped by 6 bases and J by 0 bases, with 20 bases between them. CDR3 nucleotide sequence: TGTGCCAGCAGACTAAGGGGGGGCGACCCCGCTAACTATGGCTACACCTTC. This sequence encodes CASRLRGGDPANYGYTF.

V gene TRBV19 combines with J gene TRBJ1-1; D not certain. This CDR3 has 13 amino acids. The V end was cut by 7 bases, the J end by 1 base, with 10 bases between. Looked up from germline, CDR1 is LNHDA and CDR2 is SQIVND (reference sequence). CDR3 DNA: TGTGCCAGTAAAAATCGGGGGAACACTGAAGCTTTCTTT. This sequence encodes CASKNRGNTEAFF.

For this clone: A read error may produce the germline difference seen at one junction end. This chain joins TRBV7-9 and TRBJ2-4; 9 bases map to TRBD2. The CDR3 covers 16 residues. Germline-derived CDR1 and CDR2 are SEHNR and FQNEAQ (reference sequence). The CDR3 coding sequence is TGTGCCAGCACCTTACAGCGGGGGGCGGCCAAAAACATTCAGTACTTC. Its translation: CASTLQRGAAKNIQYF.

This chain joins TRBV6-5 and TRBJ2-5, with no clear D. The CDR3 spans 14 residues. Germline CDR1 is MNHEY and CDR2 is SVGAGI. V lost 0 bases to trimming and J lost 2 bases, with 7 bases between them. The CDR3 protein is CASSYSPRQETQYF. As DNA, the CDR3 is TGTGCCAGCAGTTACTCACCACGGCAAGAGACCCAGTACTTC.

V gene TRBV7-3 combines with J gene TRBJ1-2; tentative D call: TRBD1 (6 bases). The CDR3 length is 13 residues. Trimming removed 5 bases at V and 8 bases at J, with 15 bases between. From germline, CDR1 is SGHTA and CDR2 FQGTGA. Written as DNA, the CDR3 is TGTGCCAGCAGCCTAGCGGGGGGCATCGGCTACACCTTC. As protein: CASSLAGGIGYTF.

To note about this clone: This sample includes further DNA sequences coding for the same CDR3. V is TRBV11-2 and J is TRBJ2-7, with a possible D match to TRBD2 (5 bases). Trimming removed 1 base from V and 4 bases from J, with 8 bases in between. Germline V CDR1 and CDR2: SGHAT, FQNNGV. This CDR3 region has 13 residues. The CDR3 spells CASSLGRGYEQYF. The CDR3 coding sequence is TGTGCCAGCAGCTTAGGACGGGGATACGAGCAGTACTTC.

This clone was observed a single time. The rearrangement links TRBV28 to TRBJ2-5, with D perhaps TRBD1 (5 bases). Germline CDR1 reads MDHEN; CDR2 reads SYDVKM. The CDR3 is 13 residues long. The V end lost 3 bases, the J end lost 2 bases, and 7 bases lay between the germline ends. The CDR3: CASSLNRQETQYF. The CDR3 DNA is TGTGCCAGCAGTTTGAACAGGCAAGAGACCCAGTACTTC.

V and J are TRBV4-1 and TRBJ2-3; maybe TRBD1 (5 bases). Germline values: CDR1 MGHRA, CDR2 YSYEKL. Trimming took 0 bases from V and 0 from J, leaving 10 bases between them. The CDR3 sequence is 16 residues long. The CDR3: CASSQDLRGSTDTQYF. CDR3 bases: TGCGCCAGCAGCCAAGATCTAAGGGGAAGCACAGATACGCAGTATTTT.

The V call is TRBV10-3, the J call TRBJ2-3, with D maybe TRBD2 (6 bases). V shed 8 bases and J shed 5 bases, with 11 bases lying between them. The germline V gene has CDR1 ENHRY and CDR2 SYGVKD. The CDR3 covers 12 residues. The CDR3 loop is CAISEEGDTQYF. The CDR3 nucleotides are TGTGCCATCTCTGAGGAGGGAGATACGCAGTATTTT.

The V gene is TRBV5-4, the J gene TRBJ2-5; D is possibly TRBD2 (5 bases). The J call is in doubt because the DNA end fits TRBJ2-7 better. Germline CDR1 and CDR2: SGHNT and YYREEE (reference sequence). This CDR3 has 13 amino acids. The CDR3: CASSLGRQYEQYF. Written as DNA, the CDR3 is TGTGCCAGCAGCTTGGGGAGGCAGTACGAGCAGTACTTC.

This clone was detected only a few times. This rearrangement joins TRBV4-1 to TRBJ1-3; D is ambiguous. CDR1 MGHRA and CDR2 YSYEKL come from the germline V gene. Trimming removed 2 bases from V and 0 bases from J, with 20 bases in between. CDR3 size: 19 residues. CDR3 sequence (DNA): TGCGCCAGCAGCCAAAACCCCCCGGGGATCGGGAACTCTGGAAACACCATATATTTT. Amino acids: CASSQNPPGIGNSGNTIYF.

The J gene is TRBJ2-5, the V gene TRBV5-5; perhaps TRBD1 as D (6 bases). CDR3 length: 13 residues. Germline V gene sequence: CDR1 SGHKS, CDR2 YYEKEE (reference sequence). Trimming removed 1 base from V and 5 bases from J, with 9 bases in between. The CDR3 is CASSLYDRETQYF. The CDR3 bases are TGTGCCAGCAGCTTGTATGACAGGGAGACCCAGTACTTC.

This CDR3 is CASSPGQGNQPQHF. CDR3 bases: TGTGCCAGCAGCCCGGGACAGGGCAATCAGCCCCAGCATTTT. The chain carries TRBV7-9 and TRBJ1-5; TRBD1 aligns across 8 bases. J gave up 2 bases and V 5 bases, and 2 bases lay outside the gene matches. CDR1 is SEHNR and CDR2 is FQNEAQ in the germline V gene (reference sequence). The CDR3 loop spans 14 amino acids.

The chain combines TRBV6-1 with TRBJ2-7; D ambiguous. The CDR3 covers 12 residues. Germline CDR1 MNHNS, CDR2 SASEGT. The V gene lost 2 bases and the J gene lost 4 bases, with 6 bases spanning the gap. The CDR3 nucleotides are TGTGCCAGCAGTGAATTTTCGTACGAGCAGTACTTC. Protein sequence: CASSEFSYEQYF.

Here the CDR3 reads CASHRDRNSPLHF. CDR3 sequence (DNA): TGTGCCAGTCACCGGGACAGGAATTCACCCCTCCACTTT. J is TRBJ1-6 and V is TRBV19, with 8 bases identical to TRBD1. The CDR3 has 13 residues. V lost 8 bases, J lost 7 bases, and 4 bases stayed unmatched. Germline CDR1 is LNHDA and CDR2 is SQIVND (reference sequence).

The genes are TRBV7-6 and TRBJ2-1; 16 bases align to TRBD2. Germline V gene data show CDR1 as SGHVS and CDR2 as FNYEAQ. V was pared by 1 base and J by 3 bases, with 9 bases of the junction left unmatched. The CDR3 is made up of 20 amino acids. CDR3: CASSLVPGLAGGPVYNEQFF. The CDR3 DNA reads as TGTGCCAGCAGCTTAGTCCCGGGACTAGCGGGGGGGCCTGTCTACAATGAGCAGTTCTTC.

V and J are TRBV7-3 and TRBJ2-5, with TRBD2 matching over 10 bases. J was trimmed by 5 bases and V by 5 bases; bases with no gene match: 8. CDR3 length: 15 residues. Germline V gene sequence: CDR1 SGHTA, CDR2 FQGTGA. The CDR3: CASSASGGLSETQYF. The CDR3 nucleotides read TGTGCCAGCAGCGCTAGCGGGGGTTTATCGGAGACCCAGTACTTC.

The chain couples TRBV9 to TRBJ1-1; TRBD1 matches at 9 bases. With V trimmed by 0 bases and J by 3 bases, 0 bases remained unmatched. CDR3 size: 14 residues. Per the germline V gene, CDR1 is SGDLS and CDR2 is YYNGEE. The CDR3 DNA follows: TGTGCCAGCAGCGTAGGGGACAGGGACACTGAAGCTTTCTTT. Translating gives CASSVGDRDTEAFF.